This passage covers 27 T cell receptor beta chains from one sample sequenced in a study of blood T cell repertoires in COVID-19. Assay used: immunoSEQ multiplex PCR; TCRdb lists only in-frame clones, some missing. The top ten clones hold over 0.95% of a sample with roughly 230,000 clones, approximately 85% of them seen once. Sequencing used peripheral blood. All receptors derive from a middle-aged man with acute or convalescent COVID-19.

This chain connects TRBV18 to TRBJ1-1; 9 bases align to TRBD1. The CDR3 totals 14 residues. Trimming took 3 bases from V and 5 from J; bases not matched to a gene: 4. CDR1 KGHSH and CDR2 LQKENI come from the germline V gene. CDR3 in amino acids: CASSPTGGWTEAFF. The CDR3 DNA reads TGTGCCAGCTCACCGACAGGGGGGTGGACTGAAGCTTTCTTT.

This chain uses TRBV2 with TRBJ1-1; the match to TRBD1 covers 10 bases. The V and J ends lost 2 bases and 4 bases, in that order; junction bases with no gene match: 7. CDR1 SNHLY and CDR2 FYNNEI come from the germline V gene. The CDR3 runs 16 residues. The CDR3 nucleotides are TGTGCCAGCAGTGAACCGACAGGGGGCTGGGGCACTGAAGCTTTCTTT. It codes for CASSEPTGGWGTEAFF.

The genes are TRBV28 and TRBJ1-2, with D possibly TRBD1 on 6 matching bases. The germline V and J ends were trimmed by 5 bases and 4 bases, with 14 bases remaining between them. The germline V gene encodes CDR1 MDHEN and CDR2 SYDVKM. The CDR3 is made up of 14 amino acids. This CDR3 is CASSRDTRGYGYTF. CDR3 DNA: TGTGCCAGCAGTCGGGACACCCGGGGCTATGGCTACACCTTC.

A few counts support this clone. The rearrangement links TRBV3-1 (or the pseudogene TRBV3-2) to TRBJ1-1; possible D gene TRBD1, 5 bases. Germline V gene data show CDR1 as LGHDT and CDR2 as YNNKEL (reference sequence). The length of the CDR3 is 14 residues. V was shortened by 7 bases and J by 4 bases, with 16 bases between the two germline ends. This CDR3 reads CASNDMGTGTEAFF. DNA of the CDR3: TGTGCCAGCAACGACATGGGAACAGGCACTGAAGCTTTCTTT.

Here the CDR3 DNA reads TGTGCCAGCAGCCCCGGACTAGCGGGGCCCGAGACCCAGTACTTC. It is translated as CASSPGLAGPETQYF. The J gene is TRBJ2-5, the V gene TRBV11-3; TRBD2 matches at 12 bases. There are 15 residues in the CDR3. Germline V lookup: CDR1 SGHNT, CDR2 YENEEA. V was clipped by 5 bases and J by 5 bases; unmatched bases: 6.

This chain uses TRBV15 with TRBJ2-1; a possible D gene is TRBD1 (6 bases). The CDR3 is 14 amino acids. CDR1 is LNHNV and CDR2 is YYDKDF in the germline V gene (reference sequence). V was pared by 3 bases and J by 9 bases, with 15 bases between. The CDR3 coding sequence is TGTGCCACCAGCAGCCTAGGACAGCCAGGTGAGCAGTTCTTC. Protein: CATSSLGQPGEQFF.

The chain combines TRBV27 with TRBJ1-1, with TRBD1 matching 8 bases. Germline V gene data show CDR1 as MNHEY and CDR2 as SMNVEV (reference sequence). The CDR3 is 15 amino acids. Losses at the gene ends were 4 bases for V and 1 base for J; bases not matched to a gene: 5. The DNA of the CDR3 is TGTGCCAGCAGTTCCCTTGACAGGGGGAACACTGAAGCTTTCTTT. Protein product: CASSSLDRGNTEAFF.

The chain carries TRBV6-5 and TRBJ2-7, with 8 bases aligning to TRBD2. Germline V gene lookup returns CDR1 MNHEY and CDR2 SVGAGI. J was trimmed by 2 bases and V by 3 bases; bases with no gene match: 9. The CDR3 consists of 16 residues. This CDR3 is CASSYRGSGEPYEQYF. The CDR3 nucleotides read TGTGCCAGCAGTTATAGGGGTAGCGGGGAACCCTACGAGCAGTACTTC.

The chain couples TRBV6-1 to TRBJ2-1, with a weak D call TRBD1 (5 bases). The CDR3 is 15 amino acids. With 3 bases removed from V and 12 bases from J, the gap between germline ends came to 21 bases. Germline assignment: CDR1 MNHNS and CDR2 SASEGT. The CDR3 loop reads CASSDIQAGSVGQFF. DNA for the CDR3: TGTGCCAGCAGTGATATACAGGCAGGATCGGTGGGGCAGTTCTTC.

The V and J genes are TRBV1 and TRBJ1-5. TRBV1 is a known pseudogene. The CDR3 is 12 amino acids. Written as DNA, the CDR3 is TGCACCAGCAGCCGGTCGGTTCAGCCCCAGCATTTT. Its protein product is CTSSRSVQPQHF.

The CDR3 coding sequence is TGTGCCAGCAGCCCGGCGACAGGGGCGAGCAATCAGCCCCAGCATTTT. Protein: CASSPATGASNQPQHF. The rearrangement uses TRBV7-6 and TRBJ1-5; 8 positions match TRBD1. The CDR3 runs 16 residues. Germline lookup yields CDR1 SGHVS and CDR2 FNYEAQ. V gave up 5 bases and J gave up 1 base; unmatched junction bases: 7.

The J gene is TRBJ1-1, the V gene TRBV5-1; tentative D call: TRBD1 (5 bases). This CDR3 spans 13 amino acids. Trimming left V 5 bases short and J 3 bases short, with 11 bases between. CDR1 SGHRS and CDR2 YFSETQ come from the germline V gene. The CDR3 DNA reads TGCGCCAGCAGGCTGGGACTCGACACTGAAGCTTTCTTT. As protein: CASRLGLDTEAFF. The full variable domain, its missing parts supplied by reference TRBV5-1 and TRBJ1-1, is KAGVTQTPRYLIKTRGQQVTLSCSPISGHRSVSWYQQTPGQGLQFLFEYFSETQRNKGNFPGRFSGRQFSNSRSEMNVSTLELGDSALYLCASRLGLDTEAFFGQGTRLTVV.

This chain joins TRBV18 and TRBJ1-5; TRBD1 might be the D (6 bases). Trimming stripped 2 bases from V and 5 bases from J, with 7 bases between. The CDR3 extends over 13 amino acids. Germline CDR1 reads KGHSH; CDR2 reads LQKENI. The CDR3 DNA reads as TGTGCCAGCTCACCAAAGGGGGATCAGCCCCAGCATTTT. Amino acid sequence: CASSPKGDQPQHF.

The chain couples TRBV27 to TRBJ1-5; TRBD1 agrees at 7 bases. CDR3 length: 16 residues. J gave up 2 bases and V 5 bases, and 9 bases lay outside the gene matches. Germline values: CDR1 MNHEY, CDR2 SMNVEV (reference sequence). The CDR3 bases are TGTGCCAGCAGTCCACTCACAGGGGTTGGCAATCAGCCCCAGCATTTT. It translates to CASSPLTGVGNQPQHF.

The chain is built from TRBV18 and TRBJ2-7; 11 bases align to TRBD2. The CDR3 extends over 16 amino acids. Germline V lookup: CDR1 KGHSH, CDR2 LQKENI. The V segment lost 5 bases and the J segment 5 bases; nucleotides outside the gene matches: 11. CDR3 nucleotides: TGTGCCAGCTCAAGTACCGGGACTAGCGGTAAAAACGAGCAGTACTTC. This encodes CASSSTGTSGKNEQYF.

The genes are TRBV24-1 and TRBJ2-2; the match to TRBD1 covers 7 bases. Germline V CDR1 and CDR2: KGHDR, SFDVKD. The ends lost 2 bases at V and 7 bases at J; junction bases unmatched: 3. CDR3 size: 14 residues. CDR3 region: CATSDSQGNGELFF. The CDR3 bases are TGTGCCACCAGTGATTCACAGGGGAACGGGGAGCTGTTTTTT.

This chain uses TRBV3-1 (or the pseudogene TRBV3-2) with TRBJ1-4; TRBD1 matches at 7 bases. Per the germline V gene, CDR1 is LGHDT and CDR2 is YNNKEL (reference sequence). CDR3 length: 16 amino acids. Losses at the gene ends were 4 bases for V and 4 bases for J; bases not matched to a gene: 9. For the CDR3, the DNA is TGTGCCAGCAGCCGGGACAGTCGGACGAATAATGAAAAACTGTTTTTT. It specifies CASSRDSRTNNEKLFF.

The V gene is TRBV29-1, the J gene TRBJ2-7; D possibly corresponds to TRBD2 (6 bases). CDR1 is SQVTM and CDR2 is ANQGSEA in the germline V gene. Trimming took off 6 bases at V and 6 bases at J, with 15 bases between the two ends. This CDR3 is built from 12 residues. Here the CDR3 DNA reads TGCAGCGTCGGCGGCGGGGAGGTCGAGCAGTACTTC. This encodes CSVGGGEVEQYF.

V usage is TRBV4-1 and J usage is TRBJ1-2; D is unclear. Trimming pared 1 base from V and 3 bases from J, leaving 12 bases between. The CDR3 is 15 amino acids. Germline values: CDR1 MGHRA, CDR2 YSYEKL. CDR3 DNA sequence: TGCGCCAGCAGCCAAGGAGTGAGCATTTACTATGGCTACACCTTC. Translated: CASSQGVSIYYGYTF.

The gene calls are TRBV19 and TRBJ2-2; maybe TRBD2 (7 bases). CDR3 length equals 17 residues. V was trimmed by 7 bases and J by 0 bases, leaving 18 bases between them. The V gene's germline CDR1 is LNHDA and CDR2 SQIVND (reference sequence). CDR3 sequence: CASKVAGALSNTGELFF. The CDR3 bases are TGTGCCAGTAAAGTGGCGGGGGCACTCTCGAACACCGGGGAGCTGTTTTTT.

This rearrangement joins TRBV5-1 to TRBJ2-7; TRBD1 aligns across 7 bases. The germline gives CDR1 SGHRS, CDR2 YFSETQ. The CDR3 consists of 16 residues. Trimming cost V 0 bases and J 6 bases; bases outside gene matches: 12. The CDR3 here is CASSLGLRGQAVEQYF. The CDR3 DNA follows: TGCGCCAGCAGCTTGGGTTTGAGGGGGCAGGCTGTCGAGCAGTACTTC.

J is TRBJ1-5 and V is TRBV5-1; D possibly corresponds to TRBD1 (5 bases). Trimming removed 0 bases from V and 0 bases from J, with 7 bases in between. This CDR3 is built from 15 residues. Germline loops: CDR1 SGHRS, CDR2 YFSETQ. The CDR3 DNA sequence: TGCGCCAGCAGCTTGGAAGGGGTTAGCAATCAGCCCCAGCATTTT. Its protein product is CASSLEGVSNQPQHF.

This clone occurred a few times. The rearrangement joins TRBV14 to TRBJ2-4, with D perhaps matching TRBD1 (6 bases). Looked up from germline, CDR1 is SGHDN and CDR2 is FVKESK. CDR3 length: 13 residues. The V and J ends lost 3 bases and 7 bases respectively, with 10 bases between them. The CDR3 DNA is TGTGCCAGCAGCCAGGCTCAGGGGAACATTCAGTACTTC. Its protein product is CASSQAQGNIQYF. Full variable domain (rest looked up from reference TRBV14 and TRBJ2-4): EAGVTQFPSHSVIEKGQTVTLRCDPISGHDNLYWYRRVMGKEIKFLLHFVKESKQDESGMPNNRFLAERTGGTYSTLKVQPAELEDSGVYFCASSQAQGNIQYFGAGTRLSVL.

This clone was counted a few times. The chain employs TRBV5-1 and TRBJ1-1; the D is unclear. The V end lost 0 bases, the J end lost 5 bases, and 8 bases lay between the germline ends. The CDR3 loop spans 13 amino acids. Germline V gene sequence: CDR1 SGHRS, CDR2 YFSETQ. CDR3 nucleotide sequence: TGCGCCAGCAGCTTGGCCACACAAACTGAAGCTTTCTTT. It is translated as CASSLATQTEAFF.

The J gene is TRBJ1-3, the V gene TRBV30; unclear D gene. Germline V gives CDR1 GTSNPN, CDR2 SVGIG (reference sequence). V dropped 0 bases and J dropped 0 bases, with 6 bases sitting between them. The CDR3 totals 14 residues. The CDR3 spells CAWSVIGSGNTIYF. The CDR3 DNA reads TGTGCCTGGAGTGTAATCGGCTCTGGAAACACCATATATTTT.

V and J are TRBV12-3 or TRBV12-4 and TRBJ1-1, with D perhaps matching TRBD1 (6 bases). CDR3 size: 11 residues. Trimming stripped 8 bases from V and 7 bases from J, with 11 bases between. Here the CDR3 DNA reads TGTGCCAGCGGAAGGGGGGGTGAAGCTTTCTTT. Translated: CASGRGGEAFF.

This clone came up many times. The genes are TRBV6-2 or TRBV6-3 and TRBJ2-5; TRBD2 aligns across 9 bases. Germline assignment: CDR1 MNHEY and CDR2 SVGEGT. The CDR3 has 21 residues. Losses at the gene ends were 5 bases for V and 1 base for J; bases not matched to a gene: 23. CDR3 coding DNA: TGTGCCAGCAGTAAACAATACGAGGGGTGGCTAGCGGGGAGAAGCCAAGAGACCCAGTACTTC. Translated, it gives CASSKQYEGWLAGRSQETQYF.